This TCR beta chain was found in a study of blood T cell repertoires in COVID-19. Overall study: There were acute and convalescent COVID-19 samples, and they came from the United States, Italy and Spain. PBMCs, B-cell-depleted T cells, or T cells provided the cDNA or gDNA that made up the material.

Germline values: CDR1 GTSNPN, CDR2 SVGIG (reference sequence). The CDR3 contains 13 residues. Trimming removed 3 bases from V and 7 bases from J, with 13 bases in between. In the original workflow: By means of reference gene primer amplification, nucleated cell counts were estimated. Here immunoSEQ multiplex PCR was the method, and the copy in TCRdb shows in-frame clones only, minus some. Clone size and V and J calls were adopted from that table, with D and trimming inferred from the DNA. The sample shows 150,000 to 200,000 clones, 84% of them seen only once. This sequence originates from a woman in her 70s with COVID-19, enrolled during active disease. The chain combines TRBV30 with TRBJ1-3, with D unclear. Sequenced: peripheral blood. CDR3 region: CAWSKTLRNTIYF. DNA of the CDR3: TGTGCCTGGAGCAAAACCCTGCGGAACACCATATATTTT.